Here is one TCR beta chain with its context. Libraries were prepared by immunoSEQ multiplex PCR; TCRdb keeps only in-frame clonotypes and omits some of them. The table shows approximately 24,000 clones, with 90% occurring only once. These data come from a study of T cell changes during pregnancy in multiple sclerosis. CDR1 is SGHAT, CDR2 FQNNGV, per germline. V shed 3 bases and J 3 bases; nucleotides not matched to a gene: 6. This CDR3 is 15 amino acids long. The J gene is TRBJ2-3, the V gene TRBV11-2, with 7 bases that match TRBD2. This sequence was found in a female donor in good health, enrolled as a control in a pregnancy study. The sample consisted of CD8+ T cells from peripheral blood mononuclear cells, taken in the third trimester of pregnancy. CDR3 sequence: CASSFWGRATDTQYF. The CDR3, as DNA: TGTGCCAGCAGCTTCTGGGGGAGGGCGACAGATACGCAGTATTTT. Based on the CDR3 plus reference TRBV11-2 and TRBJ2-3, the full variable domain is EAGVAQSPRYKIIEKRQSVAFWCNPISGHATLYWYQQILGQGPKLLIQFQNNGVVDDSQLPKDRFSAERLKGVDSTLKIQPAKLEDSAVYLCASSFWGRATDTQYFGPGTRLTVL.